This T cell receptor beta chain came from a study of memory CD4+ T cells and cytomegalovirus serostatus (dated by TCRdb to the late 2010s). At the level of the whole study: The cohort included around 35 healthy adults from Belgium, of whom 9 were CMV seropositive and about 25 were CMV seronegative. CD4+ memory TCRbeta repertoires of a Belgian cohort with known cytomegalovirus serostatus were sequenced in order to replicate a published TCR-based CMV serostatus classifier. The investigation overall reported the following: On the Belgian cohort, the classifier built on the original framework reached a median bootstrapped AUC of about 0.95, with a 95% CI of 0.76-1.00. For CMV serostatus prediction, a median bootstrapped AUC of about 0.94 was reached with the original framework, and a median bootstrapped AUC of about 0.89 was reached with a US-trained random forest. The results were read as suggesting that the CMV-associated TCR signature is, for the most part, present in the CD4+ memory repertoire. Only CD4+CD45RO+ memory cells were sequenced, unlike the original study, which covered naive and memory CD4+ and CD8+ populations. Of over 150 previously reported CMV-associated TCRbeta sequences, some 73 appeared in the CD4+ memory repertoires, each in one to five individuals.

A FACSAria II was used to sort memory CD4+ T cells, defined as single viable CD3+CD4+CD8-CD45RO+ cells. CMV serostatus was assessed using a Roche Elecsys assay, by which serum IgG against CMV pp150, pp28, p38 and p52 was detected. Once the samples were thawed, total CD4+ T cells were enriched through positive selection using CD4 magnetic microbeads. Samples originated from another study that specifically interrogated the CD4+ T cell memory repertoire. Following standard operating procedures, peripheral blood mononuclear cells were isolated and cryopreserved, while serum was kept at -80 degrees C. The staining relied on CD3-PerCP (BW264/56), CD4-APC (RPA-T4), CD45RO-PE (UCHT1) and CD8-Pacific Orange (3B5) antibodies, and Sytox blue was used to exclude non-viable cells. To note about this clone: What this receptor recognizes is not known. The record has no base qualities; no much larger clone is one base away.

The Quick-DNA Microprep Kit was used to extract genomic DNA from the sorted cells. Amplification of TCRbeta DNA was done with the immunoSEQ hsTCRbeta kit, following the protocol from the manufacturer. An Illumina MiSeq instrument was used to sequence the TCRbeta libraries. The published analysis was carried out like this. Once out-of-frame sequences had been removed, 2 million to 2.5 million distinct TCRbeta sequences were left, which works out to an average of roughly 67,000 per individual. Each individual was scored using the number of 150 to 200 previously reported CMV-associated TCRbeta sequences that the individual carried and the total number of productive distinct TCRbeta sequences. A beta-binomial model was reimplemented in Python, and scikit-learn random forests with default parameters were trained on US cohort data. On the Belgian cohort, classifier performance was reported as the median AUC, along with percentile confidence intervals, across 10,000 bootstrap iterations. The table was pulled from immuneACCESS by TCRdb, which kept in-frame rearrangements only. Such tables lose some clones; where checked, under half of the loss comes from unresolved V genes, and the rest has no known cause. Clone size and the V and J calls come from that table; the DNA yielded D and trimming. The sample table records 85,000 to 100,000 clones; about four fifths of these occur just once. Roughly 4% of the sample is taken by the ten largest.

The CDR3 holds 13 amino acids from the cysteine to the phenylalanine. Left in the record is the CDR3 DNA by itself, 39 bases read in frame from the first base. V lost 5 bases and J lost 5 bases; the stretch between them is 10 bases long. The germline V gene specifies SGHTA as CDR1 and FQGNSA as CDR2. This TCR was sampled from an adult in good health and CMV-seropositive. The specimen was memory CD4+ T cells from blood. This chain is built from TRBV7-2 and TRBJ1-5, and the D gene may be TRBD1, 5 bases matching. The nucleotide sequence is TGTGCCAGCAGCCCCGCAGGGTATCAGCCCCAGCATTTT. The translation is CASSPAGYQPQHF.